This TCR beta chain was sequenced in a study of T cell responses to AZD1222 COVID-19 vaccine. The germline V gene encodes CDR1 LGHDT and CDR2 YNNKEL (reference sequence). CDR3 size: 14 residues. V shed 1 base, J shed 5 bases, and the junction held 0 bases outside the gene matches. With respect to this clone: The target antigen is unknown.

Measured with immunoSEQ multiplex PCR; TCRdb has only the in-frame clones, and not every one. The sample contains some 150,000 clones, 70% to 90% of which appear only once. General study findings and limits: Most donors were white British and more were female, and clonal diversity was possibly underestimated. No day 14 peak samples; only post-peak repertoires were characterized. Among spike-specific TCRs, nearly half reportedly target unmutated variant regions.

Sequences were derived from peripheral blood, sampled on day 0 of AZD1222 vaccination. The sequence was collected from an adult in good health. The chain couples TRBV3-1 (or the pseudogene TRBV3-2) to TRBJ1-5, with 9 bases matching TRBD1. CDR3 sequence reads: CASSQGTGDQPQHF. The CDR3 nucleotides are TGTGCCAGCAGCCAAGGGACAGGGGATCAGCCCCAGCATTTT.